This entry lists 11 T cell receptor beta chains sequenced from one sample in a study of T cells after yellow fever vaccination. TCRdb fed the 5' RACE reads into MiXCR, producing one record per CDR3 protein. The table has hundreds of thousands of distinct CDR3 sequences, around 10% seen once. Sequenced here: CD4+ T cells sorted from PBMCs, sampled 5 days after the yellow fever booster vaccination. The receptors were gathered from a young man who received the YFV17D yellow fever vaccine.

This chain connects TRBV6-6 to TRBJ2-3; weak D call: TRBD2 (5 bases). The CDR3 is 12 residues long. CDR1 MNHNY and CDR2 SVGAGI come from the germline V gene (reference sequence). V lost 7 bases to trimming and J lost 6 bases, with 11 bases between them. CDR3 coding DNA: TGTGCCAGCAATAGAGGGATGGATACGCAGTATTTT. It encodes CASNRGMDTQYF.

This clonotype has a handful of counts. The rearrangement uses TRBV20-1 and TRBJ2-1, with 10 bases that match TRBD1. Germline values: CDR1 DFQATT, CDR2 SNEGSKA (reference sequence). The CDR3 runs to 20 residues. V was pared by 6 bases and J by 0 bases, with 20 bases of the junction left unmatched. Here the CDR3 DNA reads TGCAGTGCCACGGACAGGGGGATAAGCGGGGGCCCCAGCTCCTACAATGAGCAGTTCTTC. Translating it yields CSATDRGISGGPSSYNEQFF.

The chain recombines TRBV6-5 with TRBJ1-5, with 8 nucleotides matching TRBD1. The germline gives CDR1 MNHEY, CDR2 SVGAGI. The V and J ends lost 0 bases and 3 bases, in that order; junction bases with no gene match: 4. CDR3 length equals 16 residues. CDR3 loop: CASSYSWTGSNQPQHF. As DNA, the CDR3 is TGTGCCAGCAGTTACTCTTGGACAGGGTCCAATCAGCCCCAGCATTTT.

This clonotype was recorded a few times. V and J are TRBV6-5 and TRBJ2-5; TRBD2 matches 10 bases. Germline V gene data show CDR1 as MNHEY and CDR2 as SVGAGI. V dropped 5 bases and J dropped 5; count of bases not matched to a gene: 5. The CDR3 contains 14 residues. CDR3 sequence reads: CASSPKGLAETQYF. DNA for the CDR3: TGTGCCAGCAGTCCAAAGGGACTAGCGGAGACCCAGTACTTC.

The V and J genes are TRBV19 and TRBJ2-7; D might be TRBD1 (6 bases). The CDR3 totals 16 residues. Trimming removed 3 bases from V and 0 bases from J, with 15 bases in between. Germline assignment: CDR1 LNHDA and CDR2 SQIVND (reference sequence). CDR3 protein: CASSISRGSFSYEQYF. CDR3 bases: TGTGCCAGTAGTATCTCCAGGGGATCGTTCTCCTACGAGCAGTACTTC.

V and J are TRBV10-3 and TRBJ1-3, with D unclear. The CDR3 has 11 residues. V lost 5 bases to trimming and J lost 4 bases, with 3 bases between them. Looked up from germline, CDR1 is ENHRY and CDR2 is SYGVKD. The CDR3 DNA reads TGTGCCATCAGTCAGGGAAACACCATATATTTT. Its translation: CAISQGNTIYF.

This clonotype was counted at least ten times. The chain links TRBV5-1 to TRBJ2-3; tentative D call: TRBD2 (6 bases). The V gene's germline CDR1 is SGHRS and CDR2 YFSETQ. V was cut by 0 bases and J by 3 bases, with 14 bases left in between. The CDR3 totals 16 residues. CDR3 nucleotides: TGCGCCAGCAGCTTGGGACTAGATGTGCGAACAGATACGCAGTATTTT. This translates into CASSLGLDVRTDTQYF. The variable domain in full, with the rest retrieved from reference TRBV5-1 and TRBJ2-3, is KAGVTQTPRYLIKTRGQQVTLSCSPISGHRSVSWYQQTPGQGLQFLFEYFSETQRNKGNFPGRFSGRQFSNSRSEMNVSTLELGDSALYLCASSLGLDVRTDTQYFGPGTRLTVL.

The CDR3, as DNA: TGTGCCAGCAGCCGGACTAGCGGGGGGGCTAGCGGGGAGCTGTTTTTT. Translating it yields CASSRTSGGASGELFF. The V and J genes are TRBV7-2 and TRBJ2-2; 15 positions match TRBD2. Germline assignment: CDR1 SGHTA and CDR2 FQGNSA. V was clipped by 5 bases and J by 7 bases; unmatched bases: 5. The CDR3 sequence is 16 residues long.

This chain uses TRBV28 with TRBJ2-7, with 7 bases fitting TRBD1. This CDR3 is built from 13 residues. Germline V gene sequence: CDR1 MDHEN, CDR2 SYDVKM. V lost 5 bases, J lost 2 bases, and 3 bases stayed unmatched. This chain's CDR3 is CASSRGQPYEQYV. The CDR3 DNA reads TGTGCCAGCAGTCGGGGACAGCCCTACGAGCAGTACGTC.

V usage is TRBV4-2 and J usage is TRBJ2-6; TRBD1 agrees at 9 bases. V gave up 1 base and J gave up 0 bases; unmatched junction bases: 4. Germline V CDR1 and CDR2: LGHNA, YNFKEQ. The CDR3 loop spans 18 amino acids. DNA for the CDR3: TGTGCCAGCAGCCAAGCCGCGACAGGGGGCTCTGGGGCCAACGTCCTGACTTTC. Translated, it gives CASSQAATGGSGANVLTF.

This clonotype showed up just a few times. The chain carries TRBV7-2 and TRBJ2-7; D tentatively reads TRBD1 or TRBD2 (5 bases each). Germline CDR1 reads SGHTA; CDR2 reads FQGNSA. CDR3 length: 14 residues. Trimming took 4 bases from V and 7 from J, leaving 17 bases between them. The CDR3 reads CASSSLGTSQEQYF. The CDR3, as DNA: TGTGCCAGCAGCTCCCTTGGGACCAGTCAGGAGCAGTACTTC.